These 12 T cell receptor beta chains share one sample of origin, sequenced in a study of post-analysis software for immune sequencing data. Study-wide results and limits: There were four or five TRBV segments more frequent in patients than controls, and TRBV5-6, TRBV5-1 and TRBV20-1 were among them.

Included in the TCR beta cDNA libraries were unique molecular identifiers. One entry per CDR3 protein, called by TCRdb with MiXCR from the PCR reads. The sample contains about 400,000 distinct CDR3 sequences, approximately 38% of which appear only once. Their antigens are not known. What was sequenced was blood. The receptors derive from a girl aged 5 to 17 with multiple sclerosis.

The sample holds a few counts of this clonotype. This CDR3 reads CATRPCRDCNQPQHF. The CDR3 coding sequence is TGTGCCACCAGACCCTGCAGGGATTGCAATCAGCCCCAGCATTTT. The chain uses TRBV15 and TRBJ1-5, with a possible D match to TRBD1 (5 bases). The V end lost 6 bases, the J end lost 2 bases, and 14 bases lay between the germline ends. Germline loops: CDR1 LNHNV, CDR2 YYDKDF (reference sequence). The CDR3 totals 15 residues.

This clonotype was observed a few times. The chain employs TRBV29-1 and TRBJ2-1, with 10 bases lining up with TRBD2. Per germline, CDR1 SQVTM and CDR2 ANQGSEA. V lost 3 bases and J lost 5; bases outside the gene matches: 4. This CDR3 has 14 amino acids. The CDR3 protein is CSVEGAGGDNEQFF. In DNA form, the CDR3 reads TGCAGCGTTGAGGGAGCGGGGGGGGACAATGAGCAGTTCTTC.

The chain uses TRBV7-2 and TRBJ2-7, with D tentatively TRBD1 (5 bases). The ends were cut back, 5 bases at V and 5 bases at J, with 13 bases in the middle. CDR1 and CDR2 from the germline V gene are SGHTA and FQGNSA. There are 13 residues in the CDR3. The CDR3 nucleotides are TGTGCCAGCAGCCTTAACAGGAGACACGAGCAGTACTTC. This translates into CASSLNRRHEQYF.

This clonotype showed up just once. V gene TRBV5-1 combines with J gene TRBJ1-2; 8 bases fit TRBD1. Trimming removed 6 bases from V and 8 bases from J; junction bases left unmatched: 15. CDR3 length: 15 residues. The germline gives CDR1 SGHRS, CDR2 YFSETQ. In DNA, the CDR3 is TGCGCCAGCAACGGAGGACAGGGAGAATCCGACGGCTACACCTTC. Protein sequence: CASNGGQGESDGYTF.

V gene TRBV29-1 combines with J gene TRBJ2-4; D is tentatively TRBD1 or TRBD2 (6 bases each). The DNA end favors TRBJ2-7, so the J call may be wrong. Germline-derived CDR1 and CDR2 are SQVTM and ANQGSEA. This CDR3 spans 13 amino acids. The CDR3 DNA sequence: TGCAGCGTTGGTTACGGGGGCTTCTACGAGCAGTACTTC. Translated: CSVGYGGFYEQYF.

The rearrangement links TRBV2 to TRBJ2-1; perhaps TRBD1 as D (5 bases). The germline V gene encodes CDR1 SNHLY and CDR2 FYNNEI. Trimming shortened V by 6 bases and J by 15 bases, and 15 bases separated the two germline ends. CDR3 length: 11 residues. The CDR3 loop is CASRGEGVPFF. CDR3 DNA: TGTGCCAGCAGGGGTGAAGGGGTCCCGTTCTTC.

The CDR3 reads CASSLVRGVNTEAFF. In DNA form, the CDR3 reads TGTGCCAGCAGCTTGGTGAGGGGGGTGAACACTGAAGCTTTCTTT. V is TRBV5-6 and J is TRBJ1-1, with D possibly being TRBD1 (6 bases). Trimming left V 0 bases short and J 0 bases short, with 9 bases between. Germline V CDR1 and CDR2: SGHDT, YYEEEE. The CDR3 is 15 amino acids.

The chain carries TRBV7-2 and TRBJ1-5, with a possible D match to TRBD1 (5 bases). V shed 8 bases and J shed 2 bases, with 28 bases lying between them. This CDR3 has 19 residues. Germline lookup yields CDR1 SGHTA and CDR2 FQGNSA. CDR3 nucleotide sequence: TGTGCCAGCCCCTCCGGCGGCCAGTGGGGGGTAGGAGGCAATCAGCCCCAGCATTTT. Translation: CASPSGGQWGVGGNQPQHF.

This clonotype was detected a few times. V is TRBV28 and J is TRBJ1-2; the match to TRBD1 covers 8 bases. Per germline, CDR1 MDHEN and CDR2 SYDVKM. The ends lost 4 bases at V and 4 bases at J; junction bases unmatched: 11. There are 16 residues in the CDR3. The CDR3 DNA reads TGTGCCAGCAGTTCCATCTCGCAGGGGGCCGGCTATGGCTACACCTTC. This codes for CASSSISQGAGYGYTF.

The gene calls are TRBV6-2 or TRBV6-3 and TRBJ2-7; 7 positions match TRBD1. The CDR3 extends over 18 amino acids. Germline assignment: CDR1 MNHEY and CDR2 SVGEGT. The V and J ends lost 0 bases and 3 bases, in that order; junction bases with no gene match: 14. The CDR3 nucleotides are TGTGCCAGCAGTTACTCGAGAGGTGGTGGGACAGCTTACTACGAGCAGTACTTC. As protein: CASSYSRGGGTAYYEQYF.

The chain joins TRBV27 to TRBJ2-5, with unresolved D. Trimming pared 2 bases from V and 5 bases from J, leaving 9 bases between. Germline V gene lookup returns CDR1 MNHEY and CDR2 SMNVEV (reference sequence). The CDR3 spans 13 residues. CDR3 sequence reads: CASSLSSGETQYF. The CDR3 nucleotides read TGTGCCAGCAGTTTAAGTTCCGGGGAGACCCAGTACTTC.

The chain is built from TRBV20-1 and TRBJ1-4, with a possible D match to TRBD1 (5 bases). V lost 3 bases, J lost 3 bases, and 11 bases lay in between. Germline V gene lookup returns CDR1 DFQATT and CDR2 SNEGSKA (reference sequence). The CDR3 runs to 14 residues. The CDR3 sequence: CSASGGVPNEKLFF. The CDR3 nucleotides read TGCAGTGCTAGTGGGGGGGTTCCTAATGAAAAACTGTTTTTT.